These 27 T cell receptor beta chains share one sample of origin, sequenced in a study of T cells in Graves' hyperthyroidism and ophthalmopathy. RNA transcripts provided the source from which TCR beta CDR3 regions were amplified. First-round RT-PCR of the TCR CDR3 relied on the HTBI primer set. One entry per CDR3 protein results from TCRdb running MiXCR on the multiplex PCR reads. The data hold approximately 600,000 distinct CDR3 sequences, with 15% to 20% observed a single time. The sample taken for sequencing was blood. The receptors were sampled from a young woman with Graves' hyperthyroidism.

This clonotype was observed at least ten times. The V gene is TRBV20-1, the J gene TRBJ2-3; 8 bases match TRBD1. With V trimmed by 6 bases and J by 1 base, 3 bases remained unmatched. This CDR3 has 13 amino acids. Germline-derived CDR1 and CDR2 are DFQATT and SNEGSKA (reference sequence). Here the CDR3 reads CSAWDRRTDTQYF. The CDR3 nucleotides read TGCAGTGCCTGGGACAGGCGCACAGATACGCAGTATTTT.

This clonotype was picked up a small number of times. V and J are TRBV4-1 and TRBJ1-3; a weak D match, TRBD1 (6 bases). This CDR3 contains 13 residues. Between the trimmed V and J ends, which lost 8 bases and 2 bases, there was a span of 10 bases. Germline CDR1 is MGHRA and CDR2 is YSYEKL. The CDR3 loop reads CASATGPGNTIYF. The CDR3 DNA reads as TGCGCCAGCGCGACAGGCCCTGGAAACACCATATATTTT.

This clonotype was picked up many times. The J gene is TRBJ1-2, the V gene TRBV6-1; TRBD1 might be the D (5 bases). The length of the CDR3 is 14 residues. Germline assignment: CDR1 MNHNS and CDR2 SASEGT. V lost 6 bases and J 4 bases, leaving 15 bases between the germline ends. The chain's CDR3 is CASRSMGGTYGYTF. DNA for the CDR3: TGTGCCAGCAGGTCCATGGGGGGAACCTATGGCTACACCTTC.

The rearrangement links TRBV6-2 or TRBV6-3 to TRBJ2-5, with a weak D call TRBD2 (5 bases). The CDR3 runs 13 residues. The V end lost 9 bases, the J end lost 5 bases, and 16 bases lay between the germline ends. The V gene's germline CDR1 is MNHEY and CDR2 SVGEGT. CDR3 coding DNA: TGTGCCAGTACTACTGGCGGGCGGGAGACCCAGTACTTC. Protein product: CASTTGGRETQYF.

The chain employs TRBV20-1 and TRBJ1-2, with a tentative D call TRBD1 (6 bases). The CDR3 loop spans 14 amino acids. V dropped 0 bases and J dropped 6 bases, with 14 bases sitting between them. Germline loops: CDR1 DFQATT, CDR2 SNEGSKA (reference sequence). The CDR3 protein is CSARDLGSGDGYTF. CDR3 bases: TGCAGTGCTAGAGATCTCGGGTCAGGGGATGGCTACACCTTC.

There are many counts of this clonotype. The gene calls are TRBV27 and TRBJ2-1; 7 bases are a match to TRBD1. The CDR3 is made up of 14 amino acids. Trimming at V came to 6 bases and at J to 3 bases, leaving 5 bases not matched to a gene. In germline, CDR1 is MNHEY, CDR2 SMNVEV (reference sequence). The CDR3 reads CASRLQGLYNEQFF. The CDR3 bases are TGTGCCAGCAGACTACAGGGGCTCTACAATGAGCAGTTCTTC.

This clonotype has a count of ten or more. The CDR3 loop reads CAWSLGAGGTEAFF. CDR3 coding DNA: TGTGCCTGGAGTCTCGGGGCAGGAGGGACTGAAGCTTTCTTT. V usage is TRBV30 and J usage is TRBJ1-1, with D maybe TRBD1 (5 bases). V gave up 2 bases and J gave up 5 bases, with 15 bases separating them. This CDR3 comprises 14 residues. In germline, CDR1 is GTSNPN, CDR2 SVGIG (reference sequence).

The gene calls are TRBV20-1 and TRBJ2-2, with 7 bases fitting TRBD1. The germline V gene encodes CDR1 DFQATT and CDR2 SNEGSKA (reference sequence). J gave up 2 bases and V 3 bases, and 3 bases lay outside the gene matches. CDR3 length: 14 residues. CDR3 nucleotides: TGCAGTGCTAGTAAAGGGGGCAACACCGGGGAGCTGTTTTTT. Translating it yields CSASKGGNTGELFF.

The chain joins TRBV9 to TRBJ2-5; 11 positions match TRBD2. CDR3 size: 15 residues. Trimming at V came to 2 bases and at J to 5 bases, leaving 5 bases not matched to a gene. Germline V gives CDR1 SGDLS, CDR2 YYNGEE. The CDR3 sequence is CASSVLAGGRETQYF. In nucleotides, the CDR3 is TGTGCCAGCAGCGTTTTAGCGGGAGGGAGGGAGACCCAGTACTTC.

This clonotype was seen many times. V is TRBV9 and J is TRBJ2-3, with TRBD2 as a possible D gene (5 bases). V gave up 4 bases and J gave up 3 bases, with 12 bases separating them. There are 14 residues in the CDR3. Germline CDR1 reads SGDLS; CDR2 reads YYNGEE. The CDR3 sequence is CASSSRTGTDTQYF. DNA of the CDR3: TGTGCCAGCAGCTCAAGGACTGGAACAGATACGCAGTATTTT.

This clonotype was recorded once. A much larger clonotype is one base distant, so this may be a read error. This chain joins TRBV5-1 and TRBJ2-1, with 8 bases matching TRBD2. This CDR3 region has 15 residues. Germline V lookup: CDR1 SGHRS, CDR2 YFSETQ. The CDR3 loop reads CASTFGGAPYNGQFF. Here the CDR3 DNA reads TGCGCCAGCACCTTCGGGGGGGCCCCCTACAATGGGCAGTTCTTC.

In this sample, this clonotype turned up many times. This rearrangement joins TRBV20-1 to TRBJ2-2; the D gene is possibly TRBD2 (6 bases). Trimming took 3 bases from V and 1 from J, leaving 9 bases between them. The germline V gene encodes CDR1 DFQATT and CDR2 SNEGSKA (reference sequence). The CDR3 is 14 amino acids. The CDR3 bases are TGCAGTGCTAGGGTCGGGGGGAACACCGGGGAGCTGTTTTTT. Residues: CSARVGGNTGELFF.

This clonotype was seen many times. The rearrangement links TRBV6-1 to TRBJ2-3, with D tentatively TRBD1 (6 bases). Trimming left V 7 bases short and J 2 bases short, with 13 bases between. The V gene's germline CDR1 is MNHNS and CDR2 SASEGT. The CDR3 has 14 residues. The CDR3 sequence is CASMRGWDTDTQYF. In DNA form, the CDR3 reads TGTGCCAGCATGAGGGGGTGGGACACAGATACGCAGTATTTT.

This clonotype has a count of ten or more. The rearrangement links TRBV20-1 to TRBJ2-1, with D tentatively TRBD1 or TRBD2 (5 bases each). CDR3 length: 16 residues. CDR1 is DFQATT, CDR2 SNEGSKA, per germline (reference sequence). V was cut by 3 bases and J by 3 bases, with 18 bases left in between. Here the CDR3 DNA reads TGCAGTGCTAGGTTGCACGGGGACCCTGTCTACAATGAGCAGTTCTTC. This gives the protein CSARLHGDPVYNEQFF.

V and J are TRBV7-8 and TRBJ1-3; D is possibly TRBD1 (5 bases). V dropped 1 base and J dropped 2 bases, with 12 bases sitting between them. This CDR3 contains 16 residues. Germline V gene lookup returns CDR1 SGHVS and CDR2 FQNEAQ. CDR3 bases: TGTGCCAGCAGCTTAGACAGGAGCCTCACTGGAAACACCATATATTTT. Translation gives CASSLDRSLTGNTIYF.

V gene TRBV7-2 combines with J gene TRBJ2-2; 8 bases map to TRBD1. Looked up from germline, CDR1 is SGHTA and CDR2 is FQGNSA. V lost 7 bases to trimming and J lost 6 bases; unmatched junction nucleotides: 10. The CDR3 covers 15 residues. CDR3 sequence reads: CASTPLQGASGELFF. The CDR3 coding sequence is TGTGCCAGCACCCCACTTCAGGGGGCCTCCGGGGAGCTGTTTTTT.

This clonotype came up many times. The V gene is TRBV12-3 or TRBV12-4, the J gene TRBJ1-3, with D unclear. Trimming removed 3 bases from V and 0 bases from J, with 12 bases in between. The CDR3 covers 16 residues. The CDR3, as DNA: TGTGCCAGCAGTTTCATCGGTGGGCTCTCTGGAAACACCATATATTTT. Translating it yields CASSFIGGLSGNTIYF.

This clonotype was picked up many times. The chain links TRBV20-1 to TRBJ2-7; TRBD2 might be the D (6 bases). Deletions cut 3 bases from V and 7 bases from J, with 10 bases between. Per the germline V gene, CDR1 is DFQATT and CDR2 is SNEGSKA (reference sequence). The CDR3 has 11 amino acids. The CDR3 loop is CSASRGMEQYF. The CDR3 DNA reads TGCAGTGCTAGTCGGGGGATGGAGCAGTACTTC.

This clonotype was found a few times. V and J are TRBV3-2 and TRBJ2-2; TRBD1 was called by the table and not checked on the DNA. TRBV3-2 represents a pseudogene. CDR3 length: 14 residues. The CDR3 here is CASSFREHTGELFF. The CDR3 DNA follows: TGTGCCAGCAGCTTTCGGGAACACACCGGGGAGCTGTTTTTT.

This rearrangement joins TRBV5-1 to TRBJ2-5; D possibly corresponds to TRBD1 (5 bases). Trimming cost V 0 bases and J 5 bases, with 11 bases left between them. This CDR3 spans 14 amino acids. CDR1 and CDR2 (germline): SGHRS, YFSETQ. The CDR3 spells CASSLVLGVETQYF. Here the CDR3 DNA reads TGCGCCAGCAGCTTGGTCTTAGGGGTTGAGACCCAGTACTTC.

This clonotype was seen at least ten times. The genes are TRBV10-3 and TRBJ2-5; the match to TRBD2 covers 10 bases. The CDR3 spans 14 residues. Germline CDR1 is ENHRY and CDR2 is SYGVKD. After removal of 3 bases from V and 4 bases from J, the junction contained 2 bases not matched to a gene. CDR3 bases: TGTGCCATCAGTGAAGGGACTAGCGCAGAGACCCAGTACTTC. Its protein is CAISEGTSAETQYF.

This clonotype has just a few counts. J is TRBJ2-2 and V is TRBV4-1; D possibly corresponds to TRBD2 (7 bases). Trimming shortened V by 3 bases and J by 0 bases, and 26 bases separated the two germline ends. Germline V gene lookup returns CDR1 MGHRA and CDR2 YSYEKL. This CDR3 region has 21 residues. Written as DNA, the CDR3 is TGCGCCAGCAGCCACCGCACGGGGGCGGGCGGGAGCACGACGAACACCGGGGAGCTGTTTTTT. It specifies CASSHRTGAGGSTTNTGELFF.

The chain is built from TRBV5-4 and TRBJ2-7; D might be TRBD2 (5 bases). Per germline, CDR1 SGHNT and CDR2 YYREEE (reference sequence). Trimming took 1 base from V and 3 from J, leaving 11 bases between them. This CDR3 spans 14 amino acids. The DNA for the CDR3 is TGTGCCAGCAGCTTGCAAGACGGGGACTACGAGCAGTACTTC. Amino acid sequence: CASSLQDGDYEQYF.

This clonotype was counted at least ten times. The CDR3 here is CASSLRGRGDYGYTF. CDR3 sequence (DNA): TGCGCCAGCAGCTTGCGGGGTCGCGGAGACTATGGCTACACCTTC. The chain uses TRBV5-1 and TRBJ1-2, with D unresolved. The germline V gene has CDR1 SGHRS and CDR2 YFSETQ. This CDR3 comprises 15 residues. Trimming stripped 1 base from V and 3 bases from J, with 13 bases between.

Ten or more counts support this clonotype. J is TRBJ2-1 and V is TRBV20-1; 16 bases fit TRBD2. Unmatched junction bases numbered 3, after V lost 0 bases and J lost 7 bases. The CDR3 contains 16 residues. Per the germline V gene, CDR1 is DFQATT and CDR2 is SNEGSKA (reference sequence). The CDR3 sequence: CSARDRGLAGGNEQFF. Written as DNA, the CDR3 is TGCAGTGCTAGAGATCGGGGACTAGCGGGAGGGAATGAGCAGTTCTTC.

Here the CDR3 DNA reads TGCAGTGCTACCGGACTAGCGGGAGATCCCCGGGAGCTGTTTTTT. Its translation: CSATGLAGDPRELFF. V gene TRBV20-1 combines with J gene TRBJ2-2; 13 nucleotides agree with TRBD2. Trimming at V came to 4 bases and at J to 9 bases, leaving 8 bases not matched to a gene. The germline gives CDR1 DFQATT, CDR2 SNEGSKA (reference sequence). The CDR3 has 15 amino acids.

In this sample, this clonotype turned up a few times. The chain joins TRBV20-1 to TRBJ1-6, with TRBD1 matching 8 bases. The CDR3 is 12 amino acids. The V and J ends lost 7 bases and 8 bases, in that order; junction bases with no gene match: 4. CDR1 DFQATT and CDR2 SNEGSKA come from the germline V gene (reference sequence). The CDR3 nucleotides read TGCAGTGTGGACAGGGAATATTCACCCCTCCACTTT. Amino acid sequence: CSVDREYSPLHF.